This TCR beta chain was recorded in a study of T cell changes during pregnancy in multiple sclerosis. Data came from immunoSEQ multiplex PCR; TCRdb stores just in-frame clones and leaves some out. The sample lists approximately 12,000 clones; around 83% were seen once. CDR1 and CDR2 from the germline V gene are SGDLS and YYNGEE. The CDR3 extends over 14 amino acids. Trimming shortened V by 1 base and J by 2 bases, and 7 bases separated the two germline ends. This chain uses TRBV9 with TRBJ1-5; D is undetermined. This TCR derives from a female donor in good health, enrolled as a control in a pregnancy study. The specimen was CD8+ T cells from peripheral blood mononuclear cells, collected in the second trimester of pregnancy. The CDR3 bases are TGTGCCAGCAGCGTAAGCCAGGGCAATCAGCCCCAGCATTTT. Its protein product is CASSVSQGNQPQHF.